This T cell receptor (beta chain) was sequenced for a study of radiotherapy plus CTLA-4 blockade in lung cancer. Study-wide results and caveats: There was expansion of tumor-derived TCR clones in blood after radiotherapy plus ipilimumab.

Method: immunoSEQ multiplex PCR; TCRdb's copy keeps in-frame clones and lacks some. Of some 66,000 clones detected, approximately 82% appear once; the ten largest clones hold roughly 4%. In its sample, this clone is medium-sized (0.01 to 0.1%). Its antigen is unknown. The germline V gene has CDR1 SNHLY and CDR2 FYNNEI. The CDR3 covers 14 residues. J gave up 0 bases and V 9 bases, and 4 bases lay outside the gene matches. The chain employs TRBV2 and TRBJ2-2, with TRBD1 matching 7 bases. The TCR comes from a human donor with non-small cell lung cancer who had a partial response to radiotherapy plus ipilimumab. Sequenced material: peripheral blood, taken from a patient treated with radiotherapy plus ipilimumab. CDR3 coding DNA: TGTGCCAGAAGGGGGCCCGCGAACACCGGGGAGCTGTTTTTT. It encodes CARRGPANTGELFF.